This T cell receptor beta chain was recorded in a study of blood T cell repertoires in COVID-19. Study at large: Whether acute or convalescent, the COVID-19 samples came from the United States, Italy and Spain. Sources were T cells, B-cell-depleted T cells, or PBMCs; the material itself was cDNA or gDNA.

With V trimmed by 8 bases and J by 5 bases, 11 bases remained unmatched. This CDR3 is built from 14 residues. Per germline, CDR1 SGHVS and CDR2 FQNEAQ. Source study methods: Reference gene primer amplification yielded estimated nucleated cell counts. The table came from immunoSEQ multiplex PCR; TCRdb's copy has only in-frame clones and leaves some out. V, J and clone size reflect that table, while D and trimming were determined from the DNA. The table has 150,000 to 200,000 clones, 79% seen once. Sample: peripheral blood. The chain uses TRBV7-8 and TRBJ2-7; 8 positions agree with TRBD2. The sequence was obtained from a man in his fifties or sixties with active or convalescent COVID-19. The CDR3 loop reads CASSILPGGHEQYF. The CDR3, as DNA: TGTGCCAGCTCTATTCTTCCGGGAGGGCACGAGCAGTACTTC.